The 21 T cell receptor beta chains below were found in one sample sequenced in a study of T cell responses to AZD1222 COVID-19 vaccine. TCRdb's copy holds only in-frame clones and misses some; the assay was immunoSEQ multiplex PCR. Among under 85,000 clones listed, around 87% were seen once. The specimen was peripheral blood, collected on day 0 of AZD1222 vaccination. The receptors were sampled from an adult in good health.

V and J are TRBV2 and TRBJ2-7; 10 positions match TRBD1. The germline CDR1 and CDR2 sequences are SNHLY and FYNNEI. This CDR3 comprises 13 residues. The trim removed 8 bases at V and 5 bases at J, leaving 6 bases unmatched. This CDR3 reads CASRTGGKNEQYF. In DNA, the CDR3 is TGTGCCAGCCGGACAGGGGGAAAAAACGAGCAGTACTTC. Together with reference TRBV2 and TRBJ2-7, the CDR3 gives the full variable domain: EPEVTQTPSHQVTQMGQEVILRCVPISNHLYFYWYRQILGQKVEFLVSFYNNEISEKSEIFDDQFSVERPDGSNFTLKIRSTKLEDSAMYFCASRTGGKNEQYFGPGTRLTVT.

The chain combines TRBV7-8 with TRBJ2-1; no clear D. The V end lost 2 bases, the J end lost 7 bases, and 12 bases lay between the germline ends. There are 14 residues in the CDR3. Per germline, CDR1 SGHVS and CDR2 FQNEAQ. The CDR3 here is CASSLMQATNEQFF. The CDR3 DNA reads TGTGCCAGCAGCTTAATGCAGGCAACGAATGAGCAGTTCTTC.

The chain links TRBV2 to TRBJ2-5, with D possibly called TRBD1 or TRBD2 (6 bases each). CDR3 length: 15 amino acids. Germline V gene data show CDR1 as SNHLY and CDR2 as FYNNEI. V gave up 6 bases and J gave up 5 bases, with 19 bases separating them. CDR3 bases: TGTGCCAGCAGCACCGGGAGAAATAGGGGGGAGACCCAGTACTTC. Translation gives CASSTGRNRGETQYF. Using reference TRBV2 and TRBJ2-5 for the parts outside the CDR3, the full variable domain is EPEVTQTPSHQVTQMGQEVILRCVPISNHLYFYWYRQILGQKVEFLVSFYNNEISEKSEIFDDQFSVERPDGSNFTLKIRSTKLEDSAMYFCASSTGRNRGETQYFGPGTRLLVL.

This clone was seen only a few times. The V call is TRBV13, the J call TRBJ1-2, with TRBD1 matching 8 bases. This CDR3 spans 13 amino acids. Germline trimming cut 6 bases from V and 9 bases from J; bases unmatched to any gene: 9. CDR1 and CDR2 (germline): PRHDT, FYEKMQ (reference sequence). This CDR3 is CASRIAGGGSYTF. The CDR3 nucleotides are TGTGCCAGCAGAATAGCAGGGGGCGGGAGCTACACCTTC.

The chain recombines TRBV7-6 with TRBJ2-3; 8 bases are shared with TRBD2. This CDR3 is 15 amino acids long. Germline assignment: CDR1 SGHVS and CDR2 FNYEAQ. V lost 4 bases to trimming and J lost 1 base; unmatched junction nucleotides: 4. CDR3: CASSSLAGRTDTQYF. The CDR3 bases are TGTGCCAGCAGCTCCTTAGCGGGACGCACAGATACGCAGTATTTT.

The V call is TRBV6-5, the J call TRBJ1-5; unclear D gene. Trimming cost V 6 bases and J 4 bases, with 10 bases left between them. From germline, CDR1 is MNHEY and CDR2 SVGAGI. The CDR3 runs 13 residues. This CDR3 is CASRKEVNQPQHF. The CDR3 nucleotides are TGTGCCAGCAGAAAAGAGGTGAATCAGCCCCAGCATTTT.

The chain links TRBV14 to TRBJ2-3; TRBD2 agrees at 9 bases. The V segment lost 4 bases and the J segment 3 bases; nucleotides outside the gene matches: 8. Germline-derived CDR1 and CDR2 are SGHDN and FVKESK. The CDR3 loop spans 16 amino acids. Here the CDR3 reads CASSRNSGSWTDTQYF. The CDR3 DNA reads as TGTGCCAGCAGCCGTAATAGCGGGAGTTGGACAGATACGCAGTATTTT.

V usage is TRBV7-2 and J usage is TRBJ1-6, with 7 positions matching TRBD1. The CDR3 contains 14 residues. V trimming: 8 bases; J trimming: 10 bases; junction bases outside the gene matches: 11. Germline V CDR1 and CDR2: SGHTA, FQGNSA. The CDR3 sequence is CASRQDRSSSPLHF. The CDR3 bases are TGTGCCAGCCGCCAGGACAGGTCGAGCTCACCCCTCCACTTT.

J is TRBJ1-4 and V is TRBV9, with D tentatively TRBD1 (6 bases). This CDR3 contains 16 residues. Germline V gene lookup returns CDR1 SGDLS and CDR2 YYNGEE. Trimming removed 4 bases at V and 2 bases at J, with 15 bases between. CDR3 loop: CASSSTGAATNEKLFF. As DNA, the CDR3 is TGTGCCAGCAGCTCCACGGGGGCAGCCACTAATGAAAAACTGTTTTTT.

The rearrangement uses TRBV5-1 and TRBJ2-7; 8 bases fit TRBD2. V trimming: 3 bases; J trimming: 2 bases; junction bases outside the gene matches: 13. Germline CDR1 SGHRS, CDR2 YFSETQ. The CDR3 is 17 residues long. CDR3: CASSSSGGTSWTYEQYF. DNA for the CDR3: TGCGCCAGCAGCTCCTCGGGTGGGACTAGTTGGACCTACGAGCAGTACTTC.

The J gene is TRBJ2-1, the V gene TRBV12-2. TRBV12-2 is a pseudogene. The CDR3 totals 18 residues. The CDR3 region has the DNA TGTGCAAGTCGCTTAATCATGTCCGGGGCTCGGACCTACAATGAGCAGTTCTTC. Protein: CASRLIMSGARTYNEQFF.

This clone was recorded once. The genes are TRBV7-9 and TRBJ2-1; 7 nucleotides agree with TRBD1. Germline loops: CDR1 SEHNR, CDR2 FQNEAQ (reference sequence). V was clipped by 5 bases and J by 8 bases; unmatched bases: 15. The CDR3 has 16 amino acids. The CDR3 nucleotides are TGTGCCAGCAGCGAGGATCGTACAGGGGATATGGATGAGCAGTTCTTC. Protein: CASSEDRTGDMDEQFF. The complete variable domain, with remaining parts taken from reference TRBV7-9 and TRBJ2-1, reads DTGVSQNPRHKITKRGQNVTFRCDPISEHNRLYWYRQTLGQGPEFLTYFQNEAQLEKSRLLSDRFSAERPKGSFSTLEIQRTEQGDSAMYLCASSEDRTGDMDEQFFGPGTRLTVL.

V is TRBV10-3 and J is TRBJ2-5, with D possibly being TRBD1 or TRBD2 (7 bases each). In germline, CDR1 is ENHRY, CDR2 SYGVKD. This CDR3 has 16 amino acids. Trimming pared 3 bases from V and 5 bases from J, leaving 19 bases between. CDR3 sequence (DNA): TGTGCCATCAGTGAAGGGGGCGGGGACTACGAGGAGACCCAGTACTTC. Translating gives CAISEGGGDYEETQYF.

Only a few counts were recorded for this clone. This chain links TRBV28 with TRBJ1-2; D is perhaps TRBD1 (6 bases). Trimming left V 7 bases short and J 2 bases short, with 14 bases between. The CDR3 runs to 14 residues. Per germline, CDR1 MDHEN and CDR2 SYDVKM. The CDR3 protein is CASTWGLKNYGYTF. The CDR3 DNA follows: TGTGCCAGCACATGGGGGCTGAAGAACTATGGCTACACCTTC.

V gene TRBV19 combines with J gene TRBJ2-2, with 9 bases identical to TRBD2. Germline assignment: CDR1 LNHDA and CDR2 SQIVND (reference sequence). CDR3 length: 15 amino acids. J gave up 7 bases and V 3 bases, and 6 bases lay outside the gene matches. The CDR3 spells CASSIQAGGDGELFF. CDR3 sequence (DNA): TGTGCCAGTAGTATTCAGGCGGGAGGGGACGGGGAGCTGTTTTTT.

This chain's CDR3 is CASSLPGTETEAFF. The CDR3 DNA sequence: TGTGCCAGCAGTTTACCCGGGACAGAGACTGAAGCTTTCTTT. The V and J genes are TRBV28 and TRBJ1-1, with 7 bases aligning to TRBD1. Germline assignment: CDR1 MDHEN and CDR2 SYDVKM. V trimming: 2 bases; J trimming: 5 bases; junction bases outside the gene matches: 5. CDR3 size: 14 residues.

The chain couples TRBV5-4 to TRBJ2-2; D is tentatively TRBD1 or TRBD2 (6 bases each). V gave up 4 bases and J gave up 9 bases, with 22 bases separating them. The CDR3 has 16 residues. Germline V gene lookup returns CDR1 SGHNT and CDR2 YYREEE (reference sequence). In DNA, the CDR3 is TGTGCCAGCAGCCGTATGGTGGGAAAGGGGGGTCGGGAGCTGTTTTTT. It yields the protein CASSRMVGKGGRELFF.

On this clone: Distinct nucleotide sequences in the sample also encode this CDR3. Here the CDR3 reads CAWSRGTGELFF. Written as DNA, the CDR3 is TGTGCCTGGAGTCGCGGGACCGGGGAGCTGTTTTTT. The chain couples TRBV30 to TRBJ2-2, with TRBD2 as a possible D gene (5 bases). Germline-derived CDR1 and CDR2 are GTSNPN and SVGIG (reference sequence). With 2 bases removed from V and 5 bases from J, the gap between germline ends came to 6 bases. This CDR3 comprises 12 residues. The variable domain in full, completed from reference TRBV30 and TRBJ2-2, reads SQTIHQWPATLVQPVGSPLSLECTVEGTSNPNLYWYRQAAGRGLQLLFYSVGIGQISSEVPQNLSASRPQDRQFILSSKKLLLSDSGFYLCAWSRGTGELFFGEGSRLTVL.

This chain joins TRBV9 and TRBJ1-2; 7 bases agree with TRBD1. This CDR3 contains 13 residues. Germline CDR1 SGDLS, CDR2 YYNGEE. Trimming took 4 bases from V and 7 from J; bases not matched to a gene: 7. The CDR3 loop reads CASSQQGEGGYTF. CDR3 bases: TGTGCCAGCAGCCAGCAGGGGGAGGGTGGCTACACCTTC. The full variable domain, in which reference TRBV9 and TRBJ1-2 provide the parts outside the CDR3, is DSGVTQTPKHLITATGQRVTLRCSPRSGDLSVYWYQQSLDQGLQFLIQYYNGEERAKGNILERFSAQQFPDLHSELNLSSLELGDSALYFCASSQQGEGGYTFGSGTRLTVV.

This clone appeared once. The rearrangement uses TRBV3-1 (or the pseudogene TRBV3-2) and TRBJ1-4; D is uncertain. Germline V gives CDR1 LGHDT, CDR2 YNNKEL (reference sequence). The V end was cut by 0 bases, the J end by 7 bases, with 9 bases between. CDR3 size: 14 residues. The CDR3, as DNA: TGTGCCAGCAGCCAAGATCACGCATTTGAAAAACTGTTTTTT. As protein: CASSQDHAFEKLFF.

The rearrangement links TRBV27 to TRBJ1-5; TRBD1 might be the D (6 bases). The V gene's germline CDR1 is MNHEY and CDR2 SMNVEV (reference sequence). The CDR3 loop spans 16 amino acids. Trimming removed 7 bases from V and 2 bases from J, with 18 bases in between. CDR3 DNA sequence: TGTGCCAGCACTCCTCGGGCAGGGGTTGGCAATCAGCCCCAGCATTTT. This codes for CASTPRAGVGNQPQHF.